This T cell receptor (beta chain) comes out of a study of PD-L1 blockade in urothelial cancer. Turning to the study itself: Enrolled patients had been treated previously with 0 to 3 chemotherapy regimens.

This CDR3 has 16 amino acids. Per the germline V gene, CDR1 is MNHEY and CDR2 is SMNVEV (reference sequence). V dropped 6 bases and J dropped 0; count of bases not matched to a gene: 8. Only in-frame clones appear in the TCRdb table, and some are missing; sequencing was by immunoSEQ multiplex PCR. The profile shows 2,500 to 3,000 clones, about 30% of them singletons. The V call is TRBV27, the J call TRBJ1-3, with 7 nucleotides matching TRBD1. This sequence was found in an older man with urothelial cancer. This material consisted of tumor tissue, taken before atezolizumab (anti-PD-L1) treatment. CDR3 sequence: CASRQTGLASGNTIYF. In DNA form, the CDR3 reads TGTGCCAGCAGGCAGACAGGGCTGGCCTCTGGAAACACCATATATTTT.